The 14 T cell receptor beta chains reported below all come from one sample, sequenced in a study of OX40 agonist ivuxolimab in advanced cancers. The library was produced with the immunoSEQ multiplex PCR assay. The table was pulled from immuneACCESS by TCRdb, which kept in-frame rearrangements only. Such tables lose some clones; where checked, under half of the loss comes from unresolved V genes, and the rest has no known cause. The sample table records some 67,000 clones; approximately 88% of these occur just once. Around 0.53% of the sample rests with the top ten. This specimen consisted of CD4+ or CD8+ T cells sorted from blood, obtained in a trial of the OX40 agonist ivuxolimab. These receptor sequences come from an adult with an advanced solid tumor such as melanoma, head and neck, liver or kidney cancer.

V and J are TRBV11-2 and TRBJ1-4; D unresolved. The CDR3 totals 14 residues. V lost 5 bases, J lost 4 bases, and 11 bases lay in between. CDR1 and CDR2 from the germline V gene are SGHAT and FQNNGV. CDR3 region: CASSPQESNEKLFF. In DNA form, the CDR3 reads TGTGCCAGCAGCCCGCAGGAGAGTAATGAAAAACTGTTTTTT. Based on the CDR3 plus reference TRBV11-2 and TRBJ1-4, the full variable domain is EAGVAQSPRYKIIEKRQSVAFWCNPISGHATLYWYQQILGQGPKLLIQFQNNGVVDDSQLPKDRFSAERLKGVDSTLKIQPAKLEDSAVYLCASSPQESNEKLFFGSGTQLSVL.

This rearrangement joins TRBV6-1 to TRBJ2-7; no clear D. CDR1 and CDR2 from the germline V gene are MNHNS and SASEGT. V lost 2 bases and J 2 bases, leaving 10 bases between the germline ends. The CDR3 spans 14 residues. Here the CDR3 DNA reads TGTGCCAGCAGTGAATCTCCAGGACCCTACGAGCAGTACTTC. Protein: CASSESPGPYEQYF.

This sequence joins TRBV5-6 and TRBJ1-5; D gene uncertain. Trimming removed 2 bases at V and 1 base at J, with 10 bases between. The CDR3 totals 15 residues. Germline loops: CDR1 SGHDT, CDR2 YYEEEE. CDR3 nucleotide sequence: TGTGCCAGCAGCTTCGCCGGTATGAGCAATCAGCCCCAGCATTTT. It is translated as CASSFAGMSNQPQHF.

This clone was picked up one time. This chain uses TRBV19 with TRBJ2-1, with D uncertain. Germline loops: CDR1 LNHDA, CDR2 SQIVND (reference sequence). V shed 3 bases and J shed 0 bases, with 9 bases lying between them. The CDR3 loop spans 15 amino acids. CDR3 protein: CASSIDESSYNEQFF. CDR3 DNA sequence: TGTGCCAGTAGTATTGATGAGAGCTCCTACAATGAGCAGTTCTTC.

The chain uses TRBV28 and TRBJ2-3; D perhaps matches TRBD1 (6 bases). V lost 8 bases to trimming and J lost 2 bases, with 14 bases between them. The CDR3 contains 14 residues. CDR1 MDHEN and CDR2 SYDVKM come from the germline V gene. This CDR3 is CASYPRGITDTQYF. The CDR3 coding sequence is TGTGCCAGCTACCCTAGGGGGATCACAGATACGCAGTATTTT.

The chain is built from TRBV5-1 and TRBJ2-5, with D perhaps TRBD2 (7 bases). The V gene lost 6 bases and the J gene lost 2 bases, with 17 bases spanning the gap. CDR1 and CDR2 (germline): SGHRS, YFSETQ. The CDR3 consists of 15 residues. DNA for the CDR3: TGCGCCAGCACCCAAGGGGGGGCAGGACAAGAGACCCAGTACTTC. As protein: CASTQGGAGQETQYF.

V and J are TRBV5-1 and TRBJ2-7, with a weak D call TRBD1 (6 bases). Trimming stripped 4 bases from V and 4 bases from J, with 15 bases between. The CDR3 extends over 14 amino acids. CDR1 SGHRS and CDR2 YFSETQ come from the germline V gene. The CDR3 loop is CASSPSRDIYEQYF. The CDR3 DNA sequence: TGCGCCAGCAGCCCGTCCCGGGACATTTACGAGCAGTACTTC.

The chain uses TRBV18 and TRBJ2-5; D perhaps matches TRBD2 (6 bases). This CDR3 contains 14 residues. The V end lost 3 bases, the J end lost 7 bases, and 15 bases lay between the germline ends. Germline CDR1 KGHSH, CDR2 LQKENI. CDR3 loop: CASSPGWDSSTQYF. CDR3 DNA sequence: TGTGCCAGCTCACCGGGTTGGGACTCGTCGACCCAGTACTTC.

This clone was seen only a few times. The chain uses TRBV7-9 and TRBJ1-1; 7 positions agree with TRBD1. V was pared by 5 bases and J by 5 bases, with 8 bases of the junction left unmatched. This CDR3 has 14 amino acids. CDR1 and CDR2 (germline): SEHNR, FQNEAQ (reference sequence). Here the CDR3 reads CASSLQGRFTEAFF. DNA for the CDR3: TGTGCCAGCAGCCTACAGGGGAGGTTTACTGAAGCTTTCTTT. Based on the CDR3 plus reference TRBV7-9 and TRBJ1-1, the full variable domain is DTGVSQNPRHKITKRGQNVTFRCDPISEHNRLYWYRQTLGQGPEFLTYFQNEAQLEKSRLLSDRFSAERPKGSFSTLEIQRTEQGDSAMYLCASSLQGRFTEAFFGQGTRLTVV.

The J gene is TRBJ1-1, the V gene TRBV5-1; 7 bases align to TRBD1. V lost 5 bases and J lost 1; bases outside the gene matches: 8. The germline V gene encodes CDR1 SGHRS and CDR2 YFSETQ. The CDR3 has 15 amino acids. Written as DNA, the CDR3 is TGCGCCAGCAGTTTAGGACAGGCAGAGAACACTGAAGCTTTCTTT. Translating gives CASSLGQAENTEAFF.

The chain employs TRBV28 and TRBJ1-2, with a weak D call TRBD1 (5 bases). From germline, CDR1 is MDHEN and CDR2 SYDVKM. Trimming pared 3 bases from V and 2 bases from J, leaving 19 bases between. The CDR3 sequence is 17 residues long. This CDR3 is CASSLGGNNLENYGYTF. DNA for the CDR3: TGTGCCAGCAGTTTGGGGGGGAACAACCTAGAAAACTATGGCTACACCTTC.

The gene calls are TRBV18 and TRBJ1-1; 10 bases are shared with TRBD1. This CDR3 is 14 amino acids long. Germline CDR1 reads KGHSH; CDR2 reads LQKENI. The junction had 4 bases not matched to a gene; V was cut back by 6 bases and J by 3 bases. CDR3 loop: CASSRTGGHTEAFF. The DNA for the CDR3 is TGTGCCAGCTCGCGGACAGGGGGGCACACTGAAGCTTTCTTT.

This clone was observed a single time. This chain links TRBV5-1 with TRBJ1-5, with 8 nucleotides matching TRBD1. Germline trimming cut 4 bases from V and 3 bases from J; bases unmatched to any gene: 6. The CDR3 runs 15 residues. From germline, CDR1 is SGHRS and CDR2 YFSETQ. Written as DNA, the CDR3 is TGCGCCAGCAGCGAAGGGACAGGCCACAATCAGCCCCAGCATTTT. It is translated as CASSEGTGHNQPQHF.

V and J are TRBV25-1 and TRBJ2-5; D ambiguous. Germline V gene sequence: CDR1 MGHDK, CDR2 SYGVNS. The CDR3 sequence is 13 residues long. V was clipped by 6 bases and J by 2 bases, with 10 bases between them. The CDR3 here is CASSQRAQETQYF. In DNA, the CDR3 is TGTGCCAGCAGCCAAAGGGCACAAGAGACCCAGTACTTC.